Listed here are 23 T cell receptor beta chains from one sample, sequenced in a study of response to subunit inactivated influenza vaccine. Using its own MiXCR run on the RT-PCR reads, TCRdb lists one record per CDR3 protein. This table has 450,000 to 600,000 distinct CDR3 sequences, about 8% appearing once. The material sequenced was PBMCs from blood, taken around 25 months after vaccination. These TCRs come from a man aged 45 to 75 who received an inactivated influenza vaccine.

The chain couples TRBV7-2 to TRBJ2-1; TRBD1 might be the D (5 bases). V lost 2 bases, J lost 3 bases, and 11 bases lay in between. The CDR3 has 15 amino acids. In germline, CDR1 is SGHTA, CDR2 FQGNSA. CDR3 nucleotide sequence: TGTGCCAGCAGCTTACGAACAGGCAACTACAATGAGCAGTTCTTC. Translated, it gives CASSLRTGNYNEQFF.

The rearrangement uses TRBV3-1 and TRBJ1-2, with D possibly being TRBD1 (5 bases). Germline lookup yields CDR1 LGHDT and CDR2 YNNKEL (reference sequence). The CDR3 runs 17 residues. V dropped 0 bases and J dropped 0 bases, with 14 bases sitting between them. CDR3 region: CASSQDWREGPNYGYTF. In DNA, the CDR3 is TGTGCCAGCAGCCAAGATTGGCGGGAGGGGCCTAACTATGGCTACACCTTC.

This clonotype was seen a few times. The rearrangement links TRBV15 to TRBJ2-1, with TRBD2 identical over 9 bases. Per the germline V gene, CDR1 is LNHNV and CDR2 is YYDKDF (reference sequence). This CDR3 is 17 amino acids long. V lost 0 bases to trimming and J lost 7 bases; unmatched junction nucleotides: 10. As DNA, the CDR3 is TGTGCCACCAGCAGAGATACGGGCGGGGGGGCAAGAAATGAGCAGTTCTTC. It yields the protein CATSRDTGGGARNEQFF.

This clonotype was seen a few times. The DNA of the CDR3 is TGTGCCAGCAGCCCCACGATGGGGGGATTGGGTGAGCAGTTCTTC. Residues: CASSPTMGGLGEQFF. The chain uses TRBV7-3 and TRBJ2-1; possible D gene TRBD2, 6 bases. The germline CDR1 and CDR2 sequences are SGHTA and FQGTGA. Trimming left V 5 bases short and J 9 bases short, with 20 bases between. The CDR3 covers 15 residues. Complete variable domain (other parts from reference TRBV7-3 and TRBJ2-1): GAGVSQTPSNKVTEKGKYVELRCDPISGHTALYWYRQSLGQGPEFLIYFQGTGAADDSGLPNDRFFAVRPEGSVSTLKIQRTERGDSAVYLCASSPTMGGLGEQFFGPGTRLTVL.

In this sample, this clonotype turned up many times. The chain recombines TRBV19 with TRBJ2-1; tentatively, D is TRBD1 or TRBD2 (5 bases each). This CDR3 region has 15 residues. CDR1 is LNHDA and CDR2 is SQIVND in the germline V gene (reference sequence). Trimming left V 6 bases short and J 4 bases short, with 16 bases between. DNA of the CDR3: TGTGCCAGTAGGGGTACCGGGGCAGATTACAATGAGCAGTTCTTC. It specifies CASRGTGADYNEQFF.

V gene TRBV9 combines with J gene TRBJ2-2; 9 positions match TRBD2. This CDR3 contains 17 residues. The germline V gene has CDR1 SGDLS and CDR2 YYNGEE. With V trimmed by 0 bases and J by 3 bases, 6 bases remained unmatched. Written as DNA, the CDR3 is TGTGCCAGCAGCGTAGCTCGGGTAGCGGGAGACACCGGGGAGCTGTTTTTT. As protein: CASSVARVAGDTGELFF.

This clonotype was counted a few times. One end of the junction is discordant with germline, which a read error may explain. The chain is built from TRBV4-2 and TRBJ1-1, with D perhaps TRBD1 (6 bases). Germline V lookup: CDR1 LGHNA, CDR2 YNFKEQ. The CDR3 sequence is 15 residues long. CDR3 coding DNA: TGTGCCAGCAGCGAAGAGGGGGGGCTGGGCACTGAAGCTTTCTTT. As protein: CASSEEGGLGTEAFF.

This clonotype has only a few counts. This chain connects TRBV28 to TRBJ1-1; 12 positions match TRBD1. V lost 5 bases, J lost 1 base, and 8 bases stayed unmatched. CDR1 is MDHEN and CDR2 is SYDVKM in the germline V gene. The CDR3 has 17 amino acids. CDR3 loop: CASSHPGTGGGNTEAFF. The CDR3 coding sequence is TGTGCCAGCAGTCACCCCGGGACAGGGGGCGGGAACACTGAAGCTTTCTTT.

This clonotype turned up a few times. The chain uses TRBV28 and TRBJ2-7; weak D call: TRBD2 (6 bases). Germline CDR1 MDHEN, CDR2 SYDVKM. The V end was cut by 6 bases, the J end by 2 bases, with 17 bases between. This CDR3 comprises 15 residues. The CDR3 protein is CASSPAGPSTYEQYF. In DNA, the CDR3 is TGTGCCAGCAGCCCGGCGGGACCTTCTACCTACGAGCAGTACTTC.

This clonotype appeared many times. Germline is not matched at one junction end, which may reflect a read error. V is TRBV5-1 and J is TRBJ2-3; possibly TRBD2 for D (6 bases). Germline CDR1 is SGHRS and CDR2 is YFSETQ. The length of the CDR3 is 14 residues. CDR3 nucleotide sequence: TGTGCCAGCAGTTTAGGGCAGGGACTAGATACGCAGTATTTT. Encoded protein: CASSLGQGLDTQYF.

This clonotype was picked up many times. This rearrangement joins TRBV4-3 to TRBJ1-3; D call uncertain. V lost 5 bases and J lost 4, with 15 bases in between. CDR1 and CDR2 from the germline V gene are LGHNA and YSLEER. The CDR3 has 15 amino acids. The CDR3 region is CASSLQRRAGNTIYF. In DNA form, the CDR3 reads TGCGCCAGCAGCTTGCAAAGAAGGGCCGGAAACACCATATATTTT.

The sample holds a few counts of this clonotype. The chain combines TRBV6-1 with TRBJ1-2; D not resolved. Germline-derived CDR1 and CDR2 are MNHNS and SASEGT. Trimming removed 6 bases at V and 6 bases at J, with 14 bases between. This CDR3 has 13 amino acids. CDR3 protein: CASSPAGGDGYTF. CDR3 nucleotide sequence: TGTGCCAGCAGCCCCGCCGGCGGGGATGGCTACACCTTC.

This clonotype was detected only a few times. The chain employs TRBV5-1 and TRBJ1-4, with D possibly being TRBD1 (5 bases). V was pared by 0 bases and J by 8 bases, with 11 bases between. CDR3 length: 14 residues. CDR1 and CDR2 from the germline V gene are SGHRS and YFSETQ. The CDR3 loop reads CASSLDGGKEKLFF. The DNA of the CDR3 is TGCGCCAGCAGCTTGGACGGGGGGAAGGAAAAACTGTTTTTT.

This clonotype was picked up many times. The rearrangement joins TRBV7-9 to TRBJ2-1, with D unclear. CDR3 length: 12 residues. The germline V gene encodes CDR1 SEHNR and CDR2 FQNEAQ (reference sequence). V was clipped by 5 bases and J by 8 bases, with 10 bases between them. In nucleotides, the CDR3 is TGTGCCAGCAGCCTCAGGTCGGATGAGCAGTTCTTC. This gives the protein CASSLRSDEQFF. The entire variable domain, with the rest obtained from reference TRBV7-9 and TRBJ2-1, is as follows: DTGVSQNPRHKITKRGQNVTFRCDPISEHNRLYWYRQTLGQGPEFLTYFQNEAQLEKSRLLSDRFSAERPKGSFSTLEIQRTEQGDSAMYLCASSLRSDEQFFGPGTRLTVL.

This clonotype was recorded at least ten times. The chain couples TRBV29-1 to TRBJ2-7, with TRBD1 as a possible D gene (6 bases). The CDR3 runs 14 residues. V shed 0 bases and J shed 6 bases, with 15 bases lying between them. Looked up from germline, CDR1 is SQVTM and CDR2 is ANQGSEA. The CDR3 sequence: CSVEEGQGFGEQYF. As DNA, the CDR3 is TGCAGCGTTGAAGAGGGGCAGGGGTTCGGCGAGCAGTACTTC.

This clonotype was seen at least ten times. V is TRBV9 and J is TRBJ2-1; no reliable D call. Germline-derived CDR1 and CDR2 are SGDLS and YYNGEE. The CDR3 runs 10 residues. Trimming removed 1 base from V and 10 bases from J, with 3 bases in between. CDR3 in amino acids: CASSVREQFF. The DNA for the CDR3 is TGTGCCAGCAGCGTACGGGAGCAGTTCTTC. Full variable domain (outside the CDR3, taken from reference TRBV9 and TRBJ2-1): DSGVTQTPKHLITATGQRVTLRCSPRSGDLSVYWYQQSLDQGLQFLIQYYNGEERAKGNILERFSAQQFPDLHSELNLSSLELGDSALYFCASSVREQFFGPGTRLTVL.

The chain carries TRBV20-1 and TRBJ2-7; a possible D gene is TRBD2 (6 bases). The V gene's germline CDR1 is DFQATT and CDR2 SNEGSKA (reference sequence). V lost 1 base and J 1 base, leaving 14 bases between the germline ends. The CDR3 has 15 amino acids. The CDR3 bases are TGCAGTGCTAGAGGGAGGGAGACCCAGTCCTACGAGCAGTACTTC. This gives the protein CSARGRETQSYEQYF.

This clonotype was detected ten times or more. The chain joins TRBV28 to TRBJ2-6; no firm D call. The CDR3 runs 17 residues. The V end was cut by 3 bases, the J end by 0 bases, with 12 bases between. Germline V gives CDR1 MDHEN, CDR2 SYDVKM. The CDR3 spells CASSLVGFSSGANVLTF. The CDR3 DNA reads as TGTGCCAGCAGTTTGGTCGGTTTTAGCTCTGGGGCCAACGTCCTGACTTTC.

V gene TRBV20-1 combines with J gene TRBJ2-7, with D perhaps matching TRBD1 (6 bases). Germline CDR1 DFQATT, CDR2 SNEGSKA (reference sequence). The CDR3 consists of 13 residues. With 3 bases removed from V and 4 bases from J, the gap between germline ends came to 13 bases. The CDR3 DNA reads TGCAGTGCTAGGCTCAGGGGTAAATACGAGCAGTACTTC. Translation gives CSARLRGKYEQYF.

This clonotype has more than one count but fewer than ten. The chain combines TRBV6-2 or TRBV6-3 with TRBJ2-7; 8 bases match TRBD1. The junction had 5 bases not matched to a gene; V was cut back by 5 bases and J by 2 bases. The CDR3 has 14 amino acids. The germline V gene has CDR1 MNHEY and CDR2 SVGEGT. The CDR3, as DNA: TGTGCCAGCAGTACGGGACAGGTGGCCTACGAGCAGTACTTC. As protein: CASSTGQVAYEQYF.

This clonotype was recorded many times. The chain links TRBV7-2 to TRBJ2-2; tentative D call: TRBD1 (7 bases). With 10 bases removed from V and 2 bases from J, the gap between germline ends came to 20 bases. Germline-derived CDR1 and CDR2 are SGHTA and FQGNSA. This CDR3 region has 16 residues. The CDR3 sequence: CAIPAAGQFNTGELFF. The DNA for the CDR3 is TGTGCCATCCCAGCGGCGGGACAGTTCAACACCGGGGAGCTGTTTTTT.

This clonotype was found a few times. The CDR3 is CASSQDLAGQNTGELFF. CDR3 DNA: TGTGCCAGCAGCCAAGATTTAGCGGGACAGAACACCGGGGAGCTGTTTTTT. The V and J genes are TRBV4-2 and TRBJ2-2, with 8 bases that match TRBD2. The CDR3 covers 17 residues. Germline CDR1 LGHNA, CDR2 YNFKEQ. V shed 0 bases, J shed 1 base, and the junction held 4 bases outside the gene matches.

This chain connects TRBV12-3 or TRBV12-4 to TRBJ1-5; 9 bases match TRBD1. The CDR3 spans 15 residues. With V trimmed by 6 bases and J by 3 bases, 6 bases remained unmatched. This chain's CDR3 is CASSLTGGYNQPQHF. The CDR3 DNA follows: TGTGCCAGCAGCTTAACAGGGGGCTACAATCAGCCCCAGCATTTT.